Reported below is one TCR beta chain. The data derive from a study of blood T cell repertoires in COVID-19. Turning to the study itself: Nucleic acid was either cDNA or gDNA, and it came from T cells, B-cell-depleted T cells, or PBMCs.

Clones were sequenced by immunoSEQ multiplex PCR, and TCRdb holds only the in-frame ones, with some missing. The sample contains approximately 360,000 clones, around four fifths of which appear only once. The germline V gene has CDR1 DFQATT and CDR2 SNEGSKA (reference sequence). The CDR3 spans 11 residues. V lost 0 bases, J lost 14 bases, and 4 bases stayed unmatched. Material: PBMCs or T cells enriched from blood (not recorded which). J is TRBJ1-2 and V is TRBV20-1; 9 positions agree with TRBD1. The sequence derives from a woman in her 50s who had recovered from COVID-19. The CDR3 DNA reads TGCAGTGCTAGAGATCCGACAGGGGGGACCTTC. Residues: CSARDPTGGTF.